The 21 T cell receptor beta chains below come from one sample, sequenced in a study of blood T cell repertoires in COVID-19. Repertoires were generated with immunoSEQ multiplex PCR, while TCRdb's copy carries only in-frame clones and drops some. Among under 300,000 clones listed, about four fifths were seen once. The sequencing sample was made of peripheral blood. The receptors were sampled from a woman over 75 with acute or convalescent COVID-19.

The rearrangement uses TRBV10-3 and TRBJ1-5; 8 nucleotides match TRBD1. Germline CDR1 is ENHRY and CDR2 is SYGVKD. The junction had 4 bases not matched to a gene; V was cut back by 5 bases and J by 1 base. CDR3 length: 15 amino acids. CDR3 sequence (DNA): TGTGCCATCAGTCCGCAGGGGGCGAGCAATCAGCCCCAGCATTTT. This gives the protein CAISPQGASNQPQHF.

CDR3 amino acids: CASSVRDSEKLFF. The CDR3 nucleotides read TGTGCCAGCAGTGTCCGGGACAGTGAAAAACTGTTTTTT. The V and J genes are TRBV27 and TRBJ1-4, with 7 bases matching TRBD1. The CDR3 has 13 residues. CDR1 and CDR2 (germline): MNHEY, SMNVEV (reference sequence). V shed 5 bases and J 7 bases; nucleotides not matched to a gene: 4. The full variable domain, with the rest looked up from reference TRBV27 and TRBJ1-4, is EAQVTQNPRYLITVTGKKLTVTCSQNMNHEYMSWYRQDPGLGLRQIYYSMNVEVTDKGDVPEGYKVSRKEKRNFPLILESPSPNQTSLYFCASSVRDSEKLFFGSGTQLSVL.

The gene calls are TRBV19 and TRBJ1-2, with 7 bases matching TRBD1. V gave up 3 bases and J gave up 5 bases; unmatched junction bases: 6. The CDR3 has 14 amino acids. Germline-derived CDR1 and CDR2 are LNHDA and SQIVND (reference sequence). The CDR3 DNA reads TGTGCCAGTAGTATTGACAGGGAGCGATATGGCTACACCTTC. Translating gives CASSIDRERYGYTF.

This clone was recorded a few times. The V and J genes are TRBV28 and TRBJ1-5; perhaps TRBD1 as D (6 bases). The CDR3 is 16 residues long. V was shortened by 5 bases and J by 0 bases, with 14 bases between the two germline ends. The germline V gene has CDR1 MDHEN and CDR2 SYDVKM. CDR3 nucleotide sequence: TGTGCCAGCAGTAAGGACAGTTCGTATAGCAATCAGCCCCAGCATTTT. Amino acid sequence: CASSKDSSYSNQPQHF.

This rearrangement joins TRBV6-5 to TRBJ1-6; weak D call: TRBD1 (6 bases). The CDR3 is 16 amino acids. V was cut by 2 bases and J by 8 bases, with 16 bases left in between. Germline assignment: CDR1 MNHEY and CDR2 SVGAGI. In DNA, the CDR3 is TGTGCCAGCAGTTACACCCGACAGGCGGGTTATTCACCCCTCCACTTT. Translation: CASSYTRQAGYSPLHF.

This chain connects TRBV27 to TRBJ2-5; tentative D call: TRBD2 (6 bases). The CDR3 runs to 15 residues. Germline-derived CDR1 and CDR2 are MNHEY and SMNVEV (reference sequence). V was trimmed by 7 bases and J by 2 bases, leaving 17 bases between them. CDR3 DNA: TGTGCCAGCAACGATGGACGGGGGAGGCAAGAGACCCAGTACTTC. It translates to CASNDGRGRQETQYF.

The V gene is TRBV18, the J gene TRBJ2-7; D might be TRBD1 (6 bases). Trimming pared 6 bases from V and 3 bases from J, leaving 9 bases between. There are 12 residues in the CDR3. CDR1 KGHSH and CDR2 LQKENI come from the germline V gene. As DNA, the CDR3 is TGTGCCAGCTCGTCGGACAGCTACGAGCAGTACTTC. Translating gives CASSSDSYEQYF.

This chain joins TRBV7-8 and TRBJ1-2; D is perhaps TRBD1 (6 bases). Germline lookup yields CDR1 SGHVS and CDR2 FQNEAQ. V was clipped by 5 bases and J by 4 bases, with 11 bases between them. The CDR3 runs 13 residues. As DNA, the CDR3 is TGTGCCAGCAGCATAGACAGGTCCTATGGCTACACCTTC. Its translation: CASSIDRSYGYTF.

This clone was observed a single time. This sequence joins TRBV5-8 and TRBJ2-5; possibly TRBD2 for D (5 bases). There are 12 residues in the CDR3. V lost 1 base and J lost 7, with 8 bases in between. Germline loops: CDR1 SGHTS, CDR2 YDEGEE. The CDR3 coding sequence is TGTGCCAGCAGCTTGTCCCGGGGGACCCAGTACTTC. Protein sequence: CASSLSRGTQYF.

This clone was observed a single time. This rearrangement joins TRBV3-1 (or the pseudogene TRBV3-2) to TRBJ2-5, with 9 positions matching TRBD2. J gave up 5 bases and V 5 bases, and 12 bases lay outside the gene matches. CDR1 and CDR2 (germline): LGHDT, YNNKEL (reference sequence). The CDR3 totals 16 residues. CDR3 DNA sequence: TGTGCCAGCAGCAGCTCTCTAGCGGGGCGAGGGGAGACCCAGTACTTC. It specifies CASSSSLAGRGETQYF.

V is TRBV27 and J is TRBJ1-2; D is unclear. Trimming stripped 2 bases from V and 1 base from J, with 11 bases between. The CDR3 contains 15 residues. Germline CDR1 reads MNHEY; CDR2 reads SMNVEV (reference sequence). The CDR3 nucleotides read TGTGCCAGCAGTTTAGACTCATTTGGTAACTATGGCTACACCTTC. Translating gives CASSLDSFGNYGYTF.

The rearrangement uses TRBV9 and TRBJ2-7; 7 bases align to TRBD1. This CDR3 comprises 14 residues. Germline V gene data show CDR1 as SGDLS and CDR2 as YYNGEE. Trimming removed 0 bases from V and 6 bases from J; junction bases left unmatched: 6. CDR3 in amino acids: CASSVEGARGEQYF. CDR3 DNA sequence: TGTGCCAGCAGCGTAGAGGGGGCGAGGGGCGAGCAGTACTTC. Based on the CDR3 plus reference TRBV9 and TRBJ2-7, the full variable domain is DSGVTQTPKHLITATGQRVTLRCSPRSGDLSVYWYQQSLDQGLQFLIQYYNGEERAKGNILERFSAQQFPDLHSELNLSSLELGDSALYFCASSVEGARGEQYFGPGTRLTVT.

The chain combines TRBV6-4 with TRBJ2-1, with a weak D call TRBD1 (6 bases). The CDR3 extends over 16 amino acids. Germline loops: CDR1 MRHNA, CDR2 SNTAGT. Trimming removed 9 bases from V and 6 bases from J, with 24 bases in between. In nucleotides, the CDR3 is TGTGCCAGGACCTCCCGGGACACCCGAAGGTGCAATGAGCAGTTCTTC. Protein: CARTSRDTRRCNEQFF.

The chain is built from TRBV15 and TRBJ1-4; D is unresolved. This CDR3 comprises 13 residues. Trimming took off 0 bases at V and 8 bases at J, with 7 bases between the two ends. Germline CDR1 reads LNHNV; CDR2 reads YYDKDF (reference sequence). CDR3 sequence: CATSRDRTEKLFF. CDR3 coding DNA: TGTGCCACCAGCAGAGATCGAACAGAAAAACTGTTTTTT.

The rearrangement links TRBV5-1 to TRBJ2-7, with D possibly matching TRBD1 (6 bases). CDR1 SGHRS and CDR2 YFSETQ come from the germline V gene. V dropped 3 bases and J dropped 7 bases, with 17 bases sitting between them. The CDR3 is made up of 14 amino acids. CDR3 amino acids: CASSSETGTGEQYF. The CDR3 DNA follows: TGCGCCAGCAGCTCGGAAACAGGGACGGGGGAGCAGTACTTC.

This clone was counted between two and nine times. The chain employs TRBV7-2 and TRBJ2-4; TRBD1 might be the D (5 bases). Germline V gene sequence: CDR1 SGHTA, CDR2 FQGNSA. CDR3 length: 14 residues. Trimming pared 5 bases from V and 6 bases from J, leaving 14 bases between. CDR3: CASSPDKRGNIQYF. The CDR3 DNA follows: TGTGCCAGCAGCCCAGACAAAAGGGGAAACATTCAGTACTTC.

V usage is TRBV3-1 (or the pseudogene TRBV3-2) and J usage is TRBJ2-1; 7 bases map to TRBD2. CDR1 LGHDT and CDR2 YNNKEL come from the germline V gene (reference sequence). The CDR3 runs 14 residues. V lost 4 bases, J lost 4 bases, and 4 bases stayed unmatched. The CDR3 is CASSPSGLYNEQFF. In DNA, the CDR3 is TGTGCCAGCAGCCCTAGCGGTCTGTACAATGAGCAGTTCTTC.

The rearrangement uses TRBV19 and TRBJ1-3, with D possibly being TRBD1 (6 bases). The CDR3 has 16 residues. V gave up 5 bases and J gave up 2 bases, with 16 bases separating them. Germline assignment: CDR1 LNHDA and CDR2 SQIVND (reference sequence). In nucleotides, the CDR3 is TGTGCCAGTAGTTTCGGACAGCCCAAAGCTGGAAACACCATATATTTT. It is translated as CASSFGQPKAGNTIYF. The full variable domain, in which reference TRBV19 and TRBJ1-3 provide the parts outside the CDR3, is DGGITQSPKYLFRKEGQNVTLSCEQNLNHDAMYWYRQDPGQGLRLIYYSQIVNDFQKGDIAEGYSVSREKKESFPLTVTSAQKNPTAFYLCASSFGQPKAGNTIYFGEGSWLTVV.

Comments on this clone: The identical CDR3 is also encoded by other nucleotide sequences in the sample. The CDR3 reads CASSLGQTNQPQHF. CDR3 nucleotide sequence: TGTGCCAGCAGTCTCGGACAGACCAATCAGCCCCAGCATTTT. The chain combines TRBV28 with TRBJ1-5; D perhaps matches TRBD1 (6 bases). This CDR3 region has 14 residues. Germline CDR1 and CDR2: MDHEN and SYDVKM. Trimming left V 5 bases short and J 3 bases short, with 11 bases between.

The chain links TRBV6-4 to TRBJ2-7, with D unresolved. This CDR3 comprises 11 residues. The germline gives CDR1 MRHNA, CDR2 SNTAGT. Trimming left V 4 bases short and J 5 bases short, with 6 bases between. The CDR3 region is CASSALNEQYF. In DNA form, the CDR3 reads TGTGCCAGCAGTGCCCTTAACGAGCAGTACTTC.

Here the CDR3 DNA reads TGCGCCAGCAGCCCCTTAGCGGGGGCAGAGACCCAGTACTTC. It encodes CASSPLAGAETQYF. The chain links TRBV5-1 to TRBJ2-5; 9 nucleotides align to TRBD2. CDR3 length: 14 amino acids. CDR1 is SGHRS, CDR2 YFSETQ, per germline. V shed 4 bases, J shed 4 bases, and the junction held 5 bases outside the gene matches.